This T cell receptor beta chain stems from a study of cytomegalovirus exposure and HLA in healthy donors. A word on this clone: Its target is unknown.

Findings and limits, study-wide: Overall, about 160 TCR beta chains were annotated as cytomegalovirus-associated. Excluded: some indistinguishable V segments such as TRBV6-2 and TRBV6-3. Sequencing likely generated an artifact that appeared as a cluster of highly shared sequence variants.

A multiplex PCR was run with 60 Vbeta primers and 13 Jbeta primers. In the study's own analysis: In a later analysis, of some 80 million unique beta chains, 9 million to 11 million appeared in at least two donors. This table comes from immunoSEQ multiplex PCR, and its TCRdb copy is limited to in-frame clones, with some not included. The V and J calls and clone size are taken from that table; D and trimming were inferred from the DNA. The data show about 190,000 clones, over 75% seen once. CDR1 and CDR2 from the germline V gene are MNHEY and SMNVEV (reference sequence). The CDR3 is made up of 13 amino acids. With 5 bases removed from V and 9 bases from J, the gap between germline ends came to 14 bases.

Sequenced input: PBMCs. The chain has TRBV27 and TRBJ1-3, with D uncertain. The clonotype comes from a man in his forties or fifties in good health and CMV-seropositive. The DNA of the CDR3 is TGTGCCAGCAGTCCCGGTCGAGGGTCCACCATATATTTT. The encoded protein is CASSPGRGSTIYF.